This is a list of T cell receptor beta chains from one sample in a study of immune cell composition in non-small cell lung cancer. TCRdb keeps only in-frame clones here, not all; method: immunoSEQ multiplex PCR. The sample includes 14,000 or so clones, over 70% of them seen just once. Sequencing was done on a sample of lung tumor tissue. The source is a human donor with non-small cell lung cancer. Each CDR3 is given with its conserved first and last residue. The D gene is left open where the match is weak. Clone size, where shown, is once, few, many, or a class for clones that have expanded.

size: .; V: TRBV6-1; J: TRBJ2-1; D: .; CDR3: CASSVAGTAWDNEQFF; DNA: TGTGCCAGCAGTGTTGCGGGTACGGCTTGGGACAATGAGCAGTTCTTC
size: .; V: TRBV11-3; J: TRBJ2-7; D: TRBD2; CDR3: CASSLGGRPFYEQYF; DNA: TGTGCCAGCAGCTTAGGCGGGAGGCCCTTCTACGAGCAGTACTTC
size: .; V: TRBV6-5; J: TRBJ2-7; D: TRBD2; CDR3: CASSLSGSQSYEQYF; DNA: TGTGCCAGCAGTCTAAGCGGGAGCCAATCCTACGAGCAGTACTTC
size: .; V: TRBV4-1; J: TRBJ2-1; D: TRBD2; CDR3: CASSRPGSSGSYEQFF; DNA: TGCGCCAGCAGCCGACCGGGGTCTAGCGGGAGTTATGAGCAGTTCTTC
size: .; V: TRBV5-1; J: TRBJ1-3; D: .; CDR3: CASSINGQDSGNTIYF; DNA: TGCGCCAGCAGCATAAACGGCCAGGACTCTGGAAACACCATATATTTT
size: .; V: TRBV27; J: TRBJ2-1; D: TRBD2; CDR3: CASSSLAGGLNEQFF; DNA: TGTGCCAGCAGTTCCTTAGCGGGAGGGCTTAATGAGCAGTTCTTC
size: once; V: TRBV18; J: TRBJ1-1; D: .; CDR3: CASSPDEGAGHTEAFF; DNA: TGTGCCAGCTCACCAGATGAGGGCGCCGGGCACACTGAAGCTTTCTTT
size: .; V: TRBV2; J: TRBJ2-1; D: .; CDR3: CASSELGVSFSYNEQFF; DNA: TGTGCCAGCAGTGAACTGGGGGTTTCCTTCTCCTACAATGAGCAGTTCTTC
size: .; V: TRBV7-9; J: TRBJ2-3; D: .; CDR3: CASSFFPDTQYF; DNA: TGTGCCAGCAGCTTCTTCCCAGATACGCAGTATTTT
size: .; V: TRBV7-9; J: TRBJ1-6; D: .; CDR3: CASSSEVDYNSPLHF; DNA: TGTGCCAGCAGCTCGGAAGTTGACTATAATTCACCCCTCCACTTT
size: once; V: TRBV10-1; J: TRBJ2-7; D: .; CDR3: CASRPTTGCFSYEQYF; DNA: TGCGCCAGCAGGCCAACGACAGGATGCTTCTCCTACGAGCAGTACTTC
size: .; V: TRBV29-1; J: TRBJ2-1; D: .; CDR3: CSVEGGRSYNEQFF; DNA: TGCAGCGTTGAGGGCGGCCGCTCCTACAATGAGCAGTTCTTC
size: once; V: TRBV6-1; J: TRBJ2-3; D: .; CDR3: CASTTSTDTQYF; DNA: TGTGCCAGCACTACTAGCACAGATACGCAGTATTTT
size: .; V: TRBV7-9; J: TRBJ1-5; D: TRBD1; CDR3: CASSFTGAGDQPQHF; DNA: TGTGCCAGCAGCTTTACAGGGGCGGGGGATCAGCCCCAGCATTTT
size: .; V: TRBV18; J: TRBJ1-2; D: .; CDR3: CASSRGTATDGYTF; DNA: TGTGCCAGCTCACGGGGGACGGCGACTGATGGCTACACCTTC
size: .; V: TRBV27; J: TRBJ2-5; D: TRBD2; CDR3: CASSFLAGEETQYF; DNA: TGTGCCAGCAGTTTTCTAGCGGGAGAAGAGACCCAGTACTTC
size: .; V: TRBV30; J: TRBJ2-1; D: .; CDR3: CACTRGSYNEQFF; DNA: TGTGCCTGTACTAGGGGCTCCTACAATGAGCAGTTCTTC
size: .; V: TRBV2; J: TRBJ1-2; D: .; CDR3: CASQGQQRIYGYTF; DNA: TGTGCCAGCCAGGGCCAACAGAGAATTTATGGCTACACCTTC
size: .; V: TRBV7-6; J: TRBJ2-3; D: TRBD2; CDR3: CASSSPTSGDIIDTQYF; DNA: TGTGCCAGCAGCTCCCCGACTAGCGGGGACATTATAGATACGCAGTATTTT
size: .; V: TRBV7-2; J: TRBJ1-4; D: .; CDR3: CASSLFGRGEKLFF; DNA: TGTGCCAGCAGCTTATTCGGACGAGGTGAAAAACTGTTTTTT
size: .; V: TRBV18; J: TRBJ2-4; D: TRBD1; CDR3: CASSLGGENIQYF; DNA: TGTGCCAGCTCACTAGGGGGCGAAAACATTCAGTACTTC
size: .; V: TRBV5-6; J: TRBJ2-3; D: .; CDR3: CASSFQGTDTQYF; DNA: TGTGCCAGCAGCTTCCAGGGCACAGATACGCAGTATTTT
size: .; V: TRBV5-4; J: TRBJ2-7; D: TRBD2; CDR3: CASSLDSVGLRGTSAEQYF; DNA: TGTGCCAGCAGCCTCGACTCGGTGGGTCTCCGCGGGACTAGCGCCGAGCAGTACTTC
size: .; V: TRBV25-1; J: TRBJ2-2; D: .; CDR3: CATRKWTGELFF; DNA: TGTGCCACCAGGAAATGGACCGGGGAGCTGTTTTTT
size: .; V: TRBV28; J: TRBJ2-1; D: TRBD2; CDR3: CASSLIGASGSNEQFF; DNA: TGTGCCAGCAGTTTAATCGGGGCTAGCGGGTCCAATGAGCAGTTCTTC
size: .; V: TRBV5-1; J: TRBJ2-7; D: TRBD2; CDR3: CASSLASGKSVEQYF; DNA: TGCGCCAGCAGCTTGGCTAGCGGGAAATCGGTCGAGCAGTACTTC
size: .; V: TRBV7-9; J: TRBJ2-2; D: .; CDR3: CASSLQPTNTGELFF; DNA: TGTGCCAGCAGCCTGCAACCCACGAACACCGGGGAGCTGTTTTTT
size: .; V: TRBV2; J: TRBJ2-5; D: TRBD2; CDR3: CASSEVAGWNQETQYF; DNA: TGTGCCAGCAGTGAAGTAGCGGGGTGGAACCAAGAGACCCAGTACTTC
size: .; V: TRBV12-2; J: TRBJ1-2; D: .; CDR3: CASRLFRTGANYGYTF; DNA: TGTGCAAGTCGCTTATTCAGGACAGGAGCTAACTATGGCTACACCTTC
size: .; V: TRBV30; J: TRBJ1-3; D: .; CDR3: CAWSVTWGSGNTIYF; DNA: TGTGCCTGGAGTGTAACGTGGGGCTCTGGAAACACCATATATTTT
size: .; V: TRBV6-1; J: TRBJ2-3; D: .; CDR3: CASSAVGPDTQYF; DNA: TGTGCCAGCAGTGCCGTGGGGCCAGATACGCAGTATTTT
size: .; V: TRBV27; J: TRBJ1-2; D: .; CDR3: CASSPRGTLSYGYTF; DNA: TGTGCCAGCAGTCCTAGAGGGACTTTATCCTATGGCTACACCTTC
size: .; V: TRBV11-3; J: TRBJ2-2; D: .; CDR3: CASSLDIGHPSSTGELFF; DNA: TGTGCCAGCAGCTTAGATATCGGACATCCATCGAGCACCGGGGAGCTGTTTTTT
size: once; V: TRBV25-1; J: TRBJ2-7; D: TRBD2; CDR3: CASSAASGRPSSYEQYF; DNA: TGTGCCAGCAGTGCGGCTAGCGGGAGGCCTAGCTCCTACGAGCAGTACTTC
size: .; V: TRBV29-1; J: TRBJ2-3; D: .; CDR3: CSVDGTHLDTQYF; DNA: TGCAGCGTTGATGGGACTCATTTGGATACGCAGTATTTT
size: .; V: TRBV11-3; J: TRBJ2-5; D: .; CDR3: CASSTTQRQETQYF; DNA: TGTGCCAGCAGCACGACGCAGCGGCAAGAGACCCAGTACTTC
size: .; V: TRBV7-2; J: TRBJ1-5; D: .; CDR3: CASSPRVNQPQHF; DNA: TGTGCCAGCAGCCCTAGGGTCAATCAGCCCCAGCATTTT
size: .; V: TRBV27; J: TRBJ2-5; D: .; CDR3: CASSLRGARETQYF; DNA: TGTGCCAGCAGTTTAAGGGGGGCTAGGGAGACCCAGTACTTC
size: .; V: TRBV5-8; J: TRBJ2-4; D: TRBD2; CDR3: CASSLEMGRENIQYF; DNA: TGTGCCAGCAGCTTAGAAATGGGGAGGGAAAACATTCAGTACTTC
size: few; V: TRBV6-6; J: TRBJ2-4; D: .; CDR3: CASSSVRADIQYF; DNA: TGTGCCAGCAGTTCAGTGAGGGCGGACATTCAGTACTTC
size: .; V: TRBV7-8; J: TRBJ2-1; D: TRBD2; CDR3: CASSLVLAGPTEQFF; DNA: TGTGCCAGCAGCTTAGTACTAGCGGGGCCGACCGAGCAGTTCTTC
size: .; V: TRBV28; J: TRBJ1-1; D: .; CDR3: CASSGGGMNTEAFF; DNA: TGTGCCAGCAGCGGTGGGGGTATGAACACTGAAGCTTTCTTT
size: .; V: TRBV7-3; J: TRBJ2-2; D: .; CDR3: CASSLLGTTNTGELFF; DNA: TGTGCCAGCAGCTTACTCGGGACAACGAACACCGGGGAGCTGTTTTTT
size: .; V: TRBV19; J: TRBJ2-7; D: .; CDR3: CASSRYGQEGYEQYF; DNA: TGTGCCAGTAGCAGGTACGGACAGGAGGGGTACGAGCAGTACTTC
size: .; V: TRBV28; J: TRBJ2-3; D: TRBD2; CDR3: CASTPGLAGSTDTQYF; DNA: TGTGCCAGCACTCCCGGACTAGCGGGAAGCACAGATACGCAGTATTTT
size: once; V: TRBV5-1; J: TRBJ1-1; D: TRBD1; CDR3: CASSYGTGGTEAFF; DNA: TGCGCCAGCAGCTATGGGACAGGGGGCACTGAAGCTTTCTTT
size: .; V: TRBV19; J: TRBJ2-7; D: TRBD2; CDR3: CASSETSGRFNEQYF; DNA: TGTGCCAGTAGCGAGACTAGCGGGAGGTTCAACGAGCAGTACTTC
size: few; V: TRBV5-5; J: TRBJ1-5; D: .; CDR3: CASTREARAVQPQHF; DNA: TGTGCCAGCACTCGCGAGGCCAGGGCGGTTCAGCCCCAGCATTTT
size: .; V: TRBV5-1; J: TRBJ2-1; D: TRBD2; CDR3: CASSLGAGGREFEQFF; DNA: TGCGCCAGCAGCTTGGGGGCTGGCGGGAGGGAGTTTGAGCAGTTCTTC
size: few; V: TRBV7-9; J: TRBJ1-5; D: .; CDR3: CASSLGGDQPQHF; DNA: TGTGCCAGCAGCTTAGGAGGTGATCAGCCCCAGCATTTT
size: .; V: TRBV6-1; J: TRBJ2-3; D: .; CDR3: CASSEVLDTDTQYF; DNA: TGTGCCAGCAGTGAAGTTTTAGACACAGATACGCAGTATTTT
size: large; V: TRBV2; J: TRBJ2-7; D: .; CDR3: CASSEALWDEQYF; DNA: TGTGCCAGCAGTGAAGCCCTTTGGGACGAGCAGTACTTC
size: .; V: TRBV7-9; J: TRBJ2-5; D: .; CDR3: CASSLALEETQYF; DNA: TGTGCCAGCAGCTTGGCCTTGGAAGAGACCCAGTACTTC
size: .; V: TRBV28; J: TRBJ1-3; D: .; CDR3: CASSYRWADSGNTIYF; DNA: TGTGCCAGCAGTTATCGATGGGCAGACTCTGGAAACACCATATATTTT